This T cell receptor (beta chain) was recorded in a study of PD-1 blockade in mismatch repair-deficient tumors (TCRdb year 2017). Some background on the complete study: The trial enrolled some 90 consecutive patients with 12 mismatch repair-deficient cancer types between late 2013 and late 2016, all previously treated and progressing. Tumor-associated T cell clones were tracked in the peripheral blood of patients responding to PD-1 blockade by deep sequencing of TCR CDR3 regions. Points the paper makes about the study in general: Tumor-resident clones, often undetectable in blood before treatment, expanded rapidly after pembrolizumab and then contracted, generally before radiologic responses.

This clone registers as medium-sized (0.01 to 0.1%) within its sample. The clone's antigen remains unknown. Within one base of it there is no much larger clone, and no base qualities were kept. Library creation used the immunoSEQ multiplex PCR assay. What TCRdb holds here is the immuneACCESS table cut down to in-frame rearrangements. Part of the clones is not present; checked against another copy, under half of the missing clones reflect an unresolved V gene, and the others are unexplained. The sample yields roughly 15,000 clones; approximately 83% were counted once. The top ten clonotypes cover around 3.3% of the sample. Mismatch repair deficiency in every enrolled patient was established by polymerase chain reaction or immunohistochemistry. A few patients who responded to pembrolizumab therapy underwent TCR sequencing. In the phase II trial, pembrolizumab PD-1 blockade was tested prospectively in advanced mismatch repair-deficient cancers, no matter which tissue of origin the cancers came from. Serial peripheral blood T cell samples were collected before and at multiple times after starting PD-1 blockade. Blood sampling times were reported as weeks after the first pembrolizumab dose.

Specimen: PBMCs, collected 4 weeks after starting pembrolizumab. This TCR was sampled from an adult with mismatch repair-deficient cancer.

The DNA sequence is TGTGCCAGCAGCCAAAGTACAGGGGGCCACGAGCAGTACTTC. The translation is CASSQSTGGHEQYF. In this chain, TRBV6-5 is recombined with TRBJ2-7; the junction holds 9 bases that match TRBD1. Relative to germline, V is missing 6 bases and J is missing 5 bases, with 8 bases of the junction outside any gene match. Spanning cysteine to phenylalanine, the CDR3 consists of 14 amino acids. Kept here is only the CDR3 DNA, which spans 42 bases and is read in frame from base 1. Per the germline V gene, MNHEY is the CDR1 and SVGAGI is the CDR2.